This T cell receptor (beta chain) was recorded in a study of blood T cell repertoires in COVID-19. Study context: COVID-19 samples collected from the United States, Italy and Spain covered acute and convalescent phases. PBMCs, B-cell-depleted T cells, or T cells were the source of the cDNA or gDNA that made up the material.

V shed 5 bases and J 3 bases; nucleotides not matched to a gene: 6. Germline CDR1 is SGHVS and CDR2 is FQNEAQ. CDR3 length: 15 amino acids. Original methodology: The authors estimated nucleated cell counts from reference gene primer amplification. The protocol was immunoSEQ multiplex PCR, while the TCRdb copy is restricted to in-frame clones and leaves out a portion. V, J and clone size are those of that table, while D and trimming were read from the DNA. The table includes around 170,000 clones, approximately 79% detected once. Sequences were obtained from peripheral blood. This receptor was taken from a woman at least 80 years old with acute or convalescent COVID-19. The rearrangement uses TRBV7-8 and TRBJ2-7; TRBD2 matches at 11 bases. CDR3 loop: CASSATTSGNYEQYF. The DNA for the CDR3 is TGTGCCAGCAGCGCGACGACTAGCGGGAACTACGAGCAGTACTTC. The variable domain in full, completed from reference TRBV7-8 and TRBJ2-7, reads GAGVSQSPRYKVAKRGQDVALRCDPISGHVSLFWYQQALGQGPEFLTYFQNEAQLDKSGLPSDRFFAERPEGSVSTLKIQRTQQEDSAVYLCASSATTSGNYEQYFGPGTRLTVT.